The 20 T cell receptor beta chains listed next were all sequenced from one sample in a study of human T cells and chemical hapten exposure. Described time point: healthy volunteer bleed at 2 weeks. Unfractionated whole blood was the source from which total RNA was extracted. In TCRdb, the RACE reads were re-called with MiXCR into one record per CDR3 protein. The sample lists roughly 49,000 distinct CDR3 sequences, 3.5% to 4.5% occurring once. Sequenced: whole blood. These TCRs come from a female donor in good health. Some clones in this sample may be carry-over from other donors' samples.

This CDR3 is CASSLIPGQPQHF. The CDR3 bases are TGCGCCAGCAGCCTAATCCCAGGTCAGCCCCAGCATTTT. The V call is TRBV5-1, the J call TRBJ1-5; D unclear. CDR3 length: 13 amino acids. Germline CDR1 reads SGHRS; CDR2 reads YFSETQ. V lost 4 bases and J lost 6, with 11 bases in between. Using reference TRBV5-1 and TRBJ1-5 for the parts outside the CDR3, the full variable domain is KAGVTQTPRYLIKTRGQQVTLSCSPISGHRSVSWYQQTPGQGLQFLFEYFSETQRNKGNFPGRFSGRQFSNSRSEMNVSTLELGDSALYLCASSLIPGQPQHFGDGTRLSIL.

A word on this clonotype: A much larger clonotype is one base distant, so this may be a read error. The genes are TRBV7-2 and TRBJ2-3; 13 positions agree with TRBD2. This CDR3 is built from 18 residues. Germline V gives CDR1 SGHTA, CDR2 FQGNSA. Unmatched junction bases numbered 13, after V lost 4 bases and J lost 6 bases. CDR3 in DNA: TGTGCCAGCAGCTCGGGACTGGGACTAGCGGGGTTCCCGGATACGCAGTATTTT. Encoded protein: CASSSGLGLAGFPDTQYF. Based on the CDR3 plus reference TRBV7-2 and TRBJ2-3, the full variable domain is GAGVSQSPSNKVTEKGKDVELRCDPISGHTALYWYRQSLGQGLEFLIYFQGNSAPDKSGLPSDRFSAERTGGSVSTLTIQRTQQEDSAVYLCASSSGLGLAGFPDTQYFGPGTRLTVL.

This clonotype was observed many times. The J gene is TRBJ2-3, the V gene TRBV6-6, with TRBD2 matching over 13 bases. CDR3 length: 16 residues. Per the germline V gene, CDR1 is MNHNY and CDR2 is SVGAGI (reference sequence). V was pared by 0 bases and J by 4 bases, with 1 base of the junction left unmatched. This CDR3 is CASSYSTSGGPDTQYF. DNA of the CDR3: TGTGCCAGCAGTTACTCGACTAGCGGGGGGCCAGATACGCAGTATTTT.

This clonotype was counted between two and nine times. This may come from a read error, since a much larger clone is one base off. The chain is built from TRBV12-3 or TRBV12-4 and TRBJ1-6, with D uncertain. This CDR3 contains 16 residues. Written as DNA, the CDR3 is TGTGCCAGCAGTCCGAAAACCGGAGTGGGTAATCCACCCCTCCACTTT. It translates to CASSPKTGVGNPPLHF.

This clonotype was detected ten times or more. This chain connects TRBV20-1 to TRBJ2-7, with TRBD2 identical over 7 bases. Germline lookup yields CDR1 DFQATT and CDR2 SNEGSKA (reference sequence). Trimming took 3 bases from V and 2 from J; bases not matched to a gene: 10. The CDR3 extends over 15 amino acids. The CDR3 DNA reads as TGCAGTGCTAGTCCATGGGGGGACTATACCTACGAGCAGTACTTC. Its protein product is CSASPWGDYTYEQYF.

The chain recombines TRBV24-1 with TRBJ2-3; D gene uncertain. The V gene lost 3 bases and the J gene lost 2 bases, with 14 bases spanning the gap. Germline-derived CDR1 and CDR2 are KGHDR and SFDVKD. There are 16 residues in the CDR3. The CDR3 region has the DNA TGTGCCACCAGTGATCCAGGTTCCCTTCACACAGATACGCAGTATTTT. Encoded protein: CATSDPGSLHTDTQYF.

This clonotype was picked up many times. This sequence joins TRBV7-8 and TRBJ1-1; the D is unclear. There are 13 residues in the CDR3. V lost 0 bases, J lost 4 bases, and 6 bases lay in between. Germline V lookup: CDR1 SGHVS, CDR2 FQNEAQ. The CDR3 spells CASSLASFTEAFF. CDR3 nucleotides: TGTGCCAGCAGCTTAGCAAGTTTCACTGAAGCTTTCTTT.

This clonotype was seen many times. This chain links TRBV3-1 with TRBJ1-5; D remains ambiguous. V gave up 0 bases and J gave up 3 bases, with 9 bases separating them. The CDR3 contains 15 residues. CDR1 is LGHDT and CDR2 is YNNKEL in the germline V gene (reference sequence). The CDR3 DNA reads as TGTGCCAGCAGCCAAGACGGCAGCTTCAATCAGCCCCAGCATTTT. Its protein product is CASSQDGSFNQPQHF.

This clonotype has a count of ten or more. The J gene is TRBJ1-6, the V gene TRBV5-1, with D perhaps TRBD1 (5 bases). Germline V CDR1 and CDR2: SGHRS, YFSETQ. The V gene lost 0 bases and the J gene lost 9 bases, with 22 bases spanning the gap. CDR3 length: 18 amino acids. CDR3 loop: CASSLAVTGRPGGSPLHF. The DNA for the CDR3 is TGCGCCAGCAGCTTGGCCGTTACGGGACGCCCTGGGGGTTCACCCCTCCACTTT.

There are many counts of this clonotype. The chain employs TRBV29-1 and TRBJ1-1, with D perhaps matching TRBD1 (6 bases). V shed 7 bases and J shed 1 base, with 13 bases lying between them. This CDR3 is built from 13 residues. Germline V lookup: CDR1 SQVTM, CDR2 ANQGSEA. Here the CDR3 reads CSAEGQKNTEAFF. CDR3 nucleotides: TGCAGCGCCGAAGGACAGAAGAACACTGAAGCTTTCTTT.

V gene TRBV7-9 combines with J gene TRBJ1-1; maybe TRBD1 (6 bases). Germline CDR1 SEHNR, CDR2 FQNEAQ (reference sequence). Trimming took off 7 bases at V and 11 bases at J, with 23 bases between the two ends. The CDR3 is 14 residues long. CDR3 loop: CASTNYREHLGAFF. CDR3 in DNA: TGTGCCAGCACCAACTACAGGGAGCATCTTGGGGCTTTCTTT.

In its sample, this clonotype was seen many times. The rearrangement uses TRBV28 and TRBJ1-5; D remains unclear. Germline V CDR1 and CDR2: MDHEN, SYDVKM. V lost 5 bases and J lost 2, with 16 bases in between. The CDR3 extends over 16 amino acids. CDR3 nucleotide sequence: TGTGCCAGCAGTACCCCAAGCACGGGCGGCAATCAGCCCCAGCATTTT. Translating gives CASSTPSTGGNQPQHF. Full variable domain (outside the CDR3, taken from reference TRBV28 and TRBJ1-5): DVKVTQSSRYLVKRTGEKVFLECVQDMDHENMFWYRQDPGLGLRLIYFSYDVKMKEKGDIPEGYSVSREKKERFSLILESASTNQTSMYLCASSTPSTGGNQPQHFGDGTRLSIL.

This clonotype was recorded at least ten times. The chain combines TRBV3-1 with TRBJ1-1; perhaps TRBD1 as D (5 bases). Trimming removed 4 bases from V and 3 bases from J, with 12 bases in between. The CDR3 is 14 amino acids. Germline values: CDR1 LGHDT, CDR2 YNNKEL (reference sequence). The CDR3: CASSPTGEHTEAFF. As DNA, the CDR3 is TGTGCCAGCAGCCCAACAGGAGAACACACTGAAGCTTTCTTT.

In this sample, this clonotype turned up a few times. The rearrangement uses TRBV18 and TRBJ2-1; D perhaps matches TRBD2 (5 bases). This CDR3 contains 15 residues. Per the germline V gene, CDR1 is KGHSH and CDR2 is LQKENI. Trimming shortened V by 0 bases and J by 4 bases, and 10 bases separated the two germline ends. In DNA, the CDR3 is TGTGCCAGCTCACCACCGTCCAGACTATACAATGAGCAGTTCTTC. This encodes CASSPPSRLYNEQFF.

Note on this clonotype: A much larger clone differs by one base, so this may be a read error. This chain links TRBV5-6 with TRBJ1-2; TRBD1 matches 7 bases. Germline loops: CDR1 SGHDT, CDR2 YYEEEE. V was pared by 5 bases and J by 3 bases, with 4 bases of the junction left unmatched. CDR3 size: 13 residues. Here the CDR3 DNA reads TGTGCCAGCAGAAATGGACAGGACTATGGCTACACCTTC. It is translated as CASRNGQDYGYTF. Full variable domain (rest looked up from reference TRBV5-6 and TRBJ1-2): DAGVTQSPTHLIKTRGQQVTLRCSPKSGHDTVSWYQQALGQGPQFIFQYYEEEERQRGNFPDRFSGHQFPNYSSELNVNALLLGDSALYLCASRNGQDYGYTFGSGTRLTVV.

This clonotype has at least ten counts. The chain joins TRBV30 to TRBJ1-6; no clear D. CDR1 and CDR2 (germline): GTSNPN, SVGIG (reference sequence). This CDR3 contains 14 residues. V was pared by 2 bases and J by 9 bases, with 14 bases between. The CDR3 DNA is TGTGCCTGGAGTCCTTATAGCTCCGGTTCACCCCTCCACTTT. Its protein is CAWSPYSSGSPLHF.

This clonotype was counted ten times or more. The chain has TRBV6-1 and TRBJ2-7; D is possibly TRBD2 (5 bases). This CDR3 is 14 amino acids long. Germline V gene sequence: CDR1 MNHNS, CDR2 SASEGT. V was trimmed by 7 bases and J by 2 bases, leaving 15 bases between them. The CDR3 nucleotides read TGTGCCAGCACCCCCCGAGGGCTAGCCTACGAGCAGTACTTC. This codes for CASTPRGLAYEQYF.

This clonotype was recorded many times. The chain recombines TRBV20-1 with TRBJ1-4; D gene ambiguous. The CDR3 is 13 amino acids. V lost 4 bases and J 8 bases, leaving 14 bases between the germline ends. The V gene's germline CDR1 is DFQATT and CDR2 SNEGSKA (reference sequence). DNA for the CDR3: TGCAGTGCTAACGGGAGAGGGTTGGAAAAACTGTTTTTT. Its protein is CSANGRGLEKLFF.

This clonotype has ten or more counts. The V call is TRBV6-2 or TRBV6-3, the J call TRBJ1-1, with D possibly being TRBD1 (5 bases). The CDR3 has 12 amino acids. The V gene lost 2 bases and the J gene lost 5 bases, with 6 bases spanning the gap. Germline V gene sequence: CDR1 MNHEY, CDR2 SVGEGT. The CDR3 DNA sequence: TGTGCCAGCAGTTACGAGGGGACTGAAGCTTTCTTT. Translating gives CASSYEGTEAFF.

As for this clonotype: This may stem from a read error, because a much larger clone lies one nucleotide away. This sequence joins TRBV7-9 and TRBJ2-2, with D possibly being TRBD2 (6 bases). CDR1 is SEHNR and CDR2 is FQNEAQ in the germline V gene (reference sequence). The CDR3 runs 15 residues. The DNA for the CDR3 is TGTGCCAGCAGCCCCCACCGACTAGTTATCGGGGAGCTGCTTTTT. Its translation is CASSPHRLVIGELLF.